This TCR beta chain derives from a study of T cell repertoires in cytomegalovirus infection (dated by TCRdb to between 2017 and 2020). The study in broad terms: Peptide stimulations targeted recently identified HLA-C-restricted CMV epitopes, whose presentation resists viral immunomodulation, together with well-studied HLA-B-restricted epitopes. Donor HLA type was relevant to the analysis, because carriage of CMV infection together with the matching HLA type was indicated by public TCR beta signatures.

What the study reported, not specific to this receptor: In the ex vivo response, HLA-C-restricted CMV-specific TCR beta clonotypes were dominant, and in two of eight donors the single most frequent clonotype came from this HLA-C-restricted group. In both this cohort and an independent cohort of 352 donors, the cumulative frequency of public TCR beta family members distinguished carriers of CMV infection plus the relevant HLA type.

The germline V gene sets CDR1 to LGHNA and CDR2 to YNFKEQ. CDR3 length: 20 amino acids, cysteine to phenylalanine. Only CDR3 DNA remains: 60 bases, in frame from the first base. Cut back by 0 bases and 2 bases, the V and J ends lie 25 bases apart. The reads were generated on an Illumina HiSeq 1500. Clones were called with MiXCR by TCRdb after fastp trimmed the public reads at Q25, and only in-frame beta chains were retained. When rows share a CDR3 protein, they turn into one entry using the most common DNA and genes. This sample has hundreds of thousands of distinct CDR3 sequences in its table, and around 35% of those were observed once. About 18% of the sample is in the top ten clones. This sample's treatment or condition label indicates: in vitro stimulation with specific CMV peptide epitopes to enrich CMV-specific T cells. Comments on this clonotype: Its cognate antigen has yet to be identified. Base-call qualities are not available, and no considerably larger clone is one nucleotide away.

The source material was cultured PBMCs, sampled from culture after CMV antigen stimulation. Recombination joined TRBV4-2 with TRBJ1-2; no D gene can be assigned with confidence. This TCR came from a human donor in good health (CMV status not recorded). Some clones in this sample may be carry-over from other donors' samples. The CDR3 region has the sequence CASSQDRFGARLTGNYGYTF. The bases read TGTGCCAGCAGCCAAGATAGGTTCGGAGCCAGACTCACTGGGAACTATGGCTACACCTTC.